This TCR beta chain appears in the sequencing data of a study of T cell responses to AZD1222 COVID-19 vaccine. Findings of the study overall: The study reported that nearly half of spike-specific TCRs target unmutated variant regions. Baseline seropositives among AZD1222 recipients totaled only 5 or 6. Clonal diversity was possibly underestimated; the donors were predominantly white British and more often female. The repertoires were collected only after the peak T cell response.

The method was immunoSEQ multiplex PCR; TCRdb's version includes in-frame clones alone and lacks a portion of them. The sample includes 130,000 to 150,000 clones, approximately 90% of them seen just once. This clone was observed a few times. Its antigen is unidentified. Germline CDR1 is SQVTM and CDR2 is ANQGSEA. The CDR3 has 12 amino acids. With 3 bases removed from V and 0 bases from J, the gap between germline ends came to 5 bases. The chain employs TRBV29-1 and TRBJ1-2; D unclear. Sequenced material: peripheral blood, taken on day 0 of AZD1222 vaccination. The sequence was obtained from an adult in good health. The CDR3 DNA reads TGCAGCGTTGAGGCTTCTAACTATGGCTACACCTTC. This encodes CSVEASNYGYTF.